The next 31 T cell receptor beta chains were all read from a single sample in a study of OX40 agonist ivuxolimab in advanced cancers. Method: immunoSEQ multiplex PCR; TCRdb's copy keeps in-frame clones and lacks some. The sample yields 72,000 or so clones, 88% seen once. The sample in question was CD4+ or CD8+ T cells sorted from blood, obtained in a trial of the OX40 agonist ivuxolimab. These receptors were obtained from an adult with an advanced solid tumor such as melanoma, head and neck, liver or kidney cancer.

In DNA form, the CDR3 reads TGTGCCAGTAGTATAAACGGCTACGAGCAGTACTTC. Amino acid sequence: CASSINGYEQYF. The chain uses TRBV19 and TRBJ2-7; no definite D call. Trimming stripped 2 bases from V and 3 bases from J, with 5 bases between. The CDR3 is 12 residues long. Germline loops: CDR1 LNHDA, CDR2 SQIVND (reference sequence).

In the case of this clone: At one end the junction does not follow the germline gene, possibly because of a read error. The chain joins TRBV6-1 to TRBJ1-6; TRBD1 might be the D (6 bases). The CDR3 has 15 residues. CDR1 is MNHNS, CDR2 SASEGT, per germline. The CDR3 region is CASREGTFYNSPLHF. CDR3 coding DNA: TGTGCCAGCAGGGAAGGGACATTTTATAATTCACCCCTCCACTTT.

The chain carries TRBV6-6 and TRBJ1-6; 9 nucleotides match TRBD1. This CDR3 is built from 15 residues. V was clipped by 2 bases and J by 8 bases; unmatched bases: 4. Germline V CDR1 and CDR2: MNHNY, SVGAGI (reference sequence). The DNA of the CDR3 is TGTGCCAGCAGTTACGCCCGGACAGGGGATTCACCCCTCCACTTT. Protein product: CASSYARTGDSPLHF.

The chain has TRBV6-5 and TRBJ2-1, with 7 bases fitting TRBD1. CDR1 is MNHEY and CDR2 is SVGAGI in the germline V gene. Losses at the gene ends were 4 bases for V and 8 bases for J; bases not matched to a gene: 5. This CDR3 has 13 residues. The CDR3 loop is CASSSADRDEQFF. In DNA form, the CDR3 reads TGTGCCAGCAGTTCCGCCGACAGGGATGAGCAGTTCTTC.

The CDR3 loop reads CASSLQTTPGSQYF. The CDR3 DNA sequence: TGTGCCAGCAGCTTACAGACTACCCCTGGTTCGCAGTATTTT. This sequence joins TRBV5-8 and TRBJ2-3; tentatively, D is TRBD2 (5 bases). The CDR3 extends over 14 amino acids. Trimming removed 2 bases at V and 10 bases at J, with 17 bases between. Germline CDR1 SGHTS, CDR2 YDEGEE.

CDR3 sequence (DNA): TGTGCCAGCTCACCACCGTCTACTACCCTAGAGCAGTACTTC. Encoded protein: CASSPPSTTLEQYF. This chain joins TRBV18 and TRBJ2-7, with no clear D. Germline lookup yields CDR1 KGHSH and CDR2 LQKENI. The CDR3 consists of 14 residues. The germline V and J ends were trimmed by 0 bases and 7 bases, with 13 bases remaining between them.

This clone came up a few times. The chain links TRBV19 to TRBJ2-3; D possibly corresponds to TRBD2 (6 bases). The germline CDR1 and CDR2 sequences are LNHDA and SQIVND (reference sequence). The ends were cut back, 5 bases at V and 1 base at J, with 10 bases in the middle. CDR3 length: 14 residues. CDR3 nucleotides: TGTGCCAGTAGTGTGACGGGAGGCACAGATACGCAGTATTTT. Amino acids: CASSVTGGTDTQYF.

The rearrangement uses TRBV5-4 and TRBJ2-2; D remains unclear. Germline V gene sequence: CDR1 SGHNT, CDR2 YYREEE (reference sequence). V gave up 2 bases and J gave up 3 bases, with 14 bases separating them. CDR3 length equals 16 residues. The CDR3 DNA sequence: TGTGCCAGCAGCTTCTTGAGTAGCAGAGACACCGGGGAGCTGTTTTTT. It specifies CASSFLSSRDTGELFF.

The J gene is TRBJ2-3, the V gene TRBV4-1, with a weak D call TRBD2 (5 bases). The CDR3 spans 14 residues. CDR1 MGHRA and CDR2 YSYEKL come from the germline V gene. V lost 3 bases and J 3 bases, leaving 10 bases between the germline ends. DNA of the CDR3: TGCGCCAGCAGCCACGGAGCGGCGACAGATACGCAGTATTTT. Translation gives CASSHGAATDTQYF.

The V gene is TRBV30, the J gene TRBJ1-1; D remains unclear. CDR3 length: 16 amino acids. V was clipped by 0 bases and J by 2 bases, with 16 bases between them. Per germline, CDR1 GTSNPN and CDR2 SVGIG (reference sequence). CDR3 nucleotide sequence: TGTGCCTGGAGTGTCCCCCCCCCCGATGCTAACACTGAAGCTTTCTTT. It yields the protein CAWSVPPPDANTEAFF.

This clone occurred once. The chain combines TRBV5-8 with TRBJ2-2; D perhaps matches TRBD1 (6 bases). Germline-derived CDR1 and CDR2 are SGHTS and YDEGEE. This CDR3 spans 15 amino acids. Trimming left V 9 bases short and J 3 bases short, with 18 bases between. The CDR3 sequence is CANPTGSIYTGELFF. CDR3 nucleotide sequence: TGTGCCAATCCAACAGGGTCAATATACACCGGGGAGCTGTTTTTT.

The chain joins TRBV14 to TRBJ2-5, with 10 bases aligning to TRBD2. Germline assignment: CDR1 SGHDN and CDR2 FVKESK. The CDR3 extends over 15 amino acids. V was clipped by 3 bases and J by 5 bases; unmatched bases: 6. The CDR3 region has the DNA TGTGCCAGCAGCCATGTACTAGCGGGAACGGAGACCCAGTACTTC. This sequence encodes CASSHVLAGTETQYF. Full variable domain (remainder filled in from reference TRBV14 and TRBJ2-5): EAGVTQFPSHSVIEKGQTVTLRCDPISGHDNLYWYRRVMGKEIKFLLHFVKESKQDESGMPNNRFLAERTGGTYSTLKVQPAELEDSGVYFCASSHVLAGTETQYFGPGTRLLVL.

The chain joins TRBV2 to TRBJ2-7; D is undetermined. CDR3 length: 13 amino acids. Per germline, CDR1 SNHLY and CDR2 FYNNEI. The V end was cut by 4 bases, the J end by 0 bases, with 7 bases between. CDR3 residues: CASSGQISYEQYF. The CDR3 DNA reads TGTGCCAGCAGTGGTCAGATCTCCTACGAGCAGTACTTC.

This clone appeared a few times. The chain links TRBV4-1 to TRBJ1-6; TRBD1 might be the D (5 bases). The V end was cut by 0 bases, the J end by 9 bases, with 21 bases between. The CDR3 runs 18 residues. CDR1 is MGHRA, CDR2 YSYEKL, per germline. DNA of the CDR3: TGCGCCAGCAGCCAAGATCGCGGTGGTTCGGGGGTTAGTTCACCCCTCCACTTT. It yields the protein CASSQDRGGSGVSSPLHF.

The V call is TRBV9, the J call TRBJ1-1; 9 nucleotides align to TRBD1. The J segment lost 6 bases and the V segment lost 3 bases, leaving 6 bases of the junction unmatched. This CDR3 has 14 amino acids. Germline V gene lookup returns CDR1 SGDLS and CDR2 YYNGEE. DNA of the CDR3: TGTGCCAGCAGCGGCGAGAGACAGGGGGCTGAAGCTTTCTTT. Encoded protein: CASSGERQGAEAFF.

The chain links TRBV7-3 to TRBJ1-1, with 7 bases matching TRBD1. Germline V lookup: CDR1 SGHTA, CDR2 FQGTGA. V lost 5 bases, J lost 6 bases, and 15 bases stayed unmatched. The CDR3 totals 16 residues. The CDR3 DNA reads as TGTGCCAGCAGCCCCCCGATTGTGACAGGGATGCCTGAAGCTTTCTTT. Residues: CASSPPIVTGMPEAFF.

The V gene is TRBV7-8, the J gene TRBJ2-5; tentatively, D is TRBD1 or TRBD2 (6 bases each). The germline V gene encodes CDR1 SGHVS and CDR2 FQNEAQ. V was pared by 9 bases and J by 5 bases, with 13 bases between. This CDR3 comprises 12 residues. CDR3 in amino acids: CASTGAYETQYF. The DNA for the CDR3 is TGTGCCAGTACGGGGGCGTATGAGACCCAGTACTTC.

The V call is TRBV9, the J call TRBJ2-3, with 8 bases fitting TRBD1. Trimming at V came to 7 bases and at J to 8 bases, leaving 12 bases not matched to a gene. Looked up from germline, CDR1 is SGDLS and CDR2 is YYNGEE. CDR3 length: 14 residues. The CDR3 nucleotides are TGTGCCAGCGGGCTACCCTCAGGGGGCGGTACGCAGTATTTT. Encoded protein: CASGLPSGGGTQYF.

This chain uses TRBV11-2 with TRBJ2-3; tentatively, D is TRBD1 (5 bases). Looked up from germline, CDR1 is SGHAT and CDR2 is FQNNGV. Trimming stripped 8 bases from V and 6 bases from J, with 21 bases between. This CDR3 comprises 15 residues. The CDR3 reads CASHGGAGFSDTQYF. The CDR3 DNA follows: TGTGCCAGCCATGGTGGGGCTGGATTCTCGGATACGCAGTATTTT.

The chain uses TRBV28 and TRBJ2-5, with 11 bases identical to TRBD2. The germline V gene has CDR1 MDHEN and CDR2 SYDVKM. This CDR3 is built from 14 residues. V shed 8 bases and J 2 bases; nucleotides not matched to a gene: 4. This chain's CDR3 is CASHGTSGQETQYF. The CDR3 region has the DNA TGTGCCAGCCATGGGACTAGCGGACAAGAGACCCAGTACTTC.

J is TRBJ1-6 and V is TRBV30; 10 bases align to TRBD1. V shed 5 bases, J shed 5 bases, and the junction held 9 bases outside the gene matches. The germline V gene has CDR1 GTSNPN and CDR2 SVGIG (reference sequence). CDR3 size: 16 residues. The CDR3 DNA reads TGTGCCTGGCGGTCATTGGGGACAGGGGATAATTCACCCCTCCACTTT. Translated, it gives CAWRSLGTGDNSPLHF. Full variable domain (missing parts from reference TRBV30 and TRBJ1-6): SQTIHQWPATLVQPVGSPLSLECTVEGTSNPNLYWYRQAAGRGLQLLFYSVGIGQISSEVPQNLSASRPQDRQFILSSKKLLLSDSGFYLCAWRSLGTGDNSPLHFGNGTRLTVT.

V gene TRBV7-2 combines with J gene TRBJ2-1; D is unclear. This CDR3 is 11 amino acids long. V dropped 2 bases and J dropped 10 bases, with 6 bases sitting between them. Germline CDR1 is SGHTA and CDR2 is FQGNSA. The CDR3 is CASSLSREQFF. CDR3 bases: TGTGCCAGCAGCTTATCTCGCGAGCAGTTCTTC.

This chain connects TRBV28 to TRBJ1-4; TRBD1 agrees at 9 bases. Germline CDR1 and CDR2: MDHEN and SYDVKM. This CDR3 comprises 14 residues. The trim removed 6 bases at V and 4 bases at J, leaving 3 bases unmatched. CDR3 in amino acids: CASRTGQGNEKLFF. The CDR3, as DNA: TGTGCCAGCAGAACGGGACAGGGTAATGAAAAACTGTTTTTT.

A few counts support this clone. V gene TRBV19 combines with J gene TRBJ1-4; 10 positions agree with TRBD1. V lost 6 bases, J lost 8 bases, and 6 bases stayed unmatched. The CDR3 runs 14 residues. Per germline, CDR1 LNHDA and CDR2 SQIVND (reference sequence). The CDR3, as DNA: TGTGCCAGTAGCCGGGGACAGGGGAAGGAAAAACTGTTTTTT. Protein product: CASSRGQGKEKLFF.

The chain couples TRBV19 to TRBJ2-1; 12 bases are shared with TRBD2. The germline gives CDR1 LNHDA, CDR2 SQIVND (reference sequence). The CDR3 runs to 18 residues. After removal of 1 base from V and 5 bases from J, the junction contained 9 bases not matched to a gene. This CDR3 reads CASSIVASGRGGNNEQFF. Written as DNA, the CDR3 is TGTGCCAGTAGTATAGTGGCTAGCGGGAGGGGGGGGAACAATGAGCAGTTCTTC. Full variable domain (outside the CDR3, taken from reference TRBV19 and TRBJ2-1): DGGITQSPKYLFRKEGQNVTLSCEQNLNHDAMYWYRQDPGQGLRLIYYSQIVNDFQKGDIAEGYSVSREKKESFPLTVTSAQKNPTAFYLCASSIVASGRGGNNEQFFGPGTRLTVL.

This chain connects TRBV10-3 to TRBJ2-7; 7 nucleotides align to TRBD2. This CDR3 region has 17 residues. V shed 6 bases, J shed 4 bases, and the junction held 18 bases outside the gene matches. Germline V lookup: CDR1 ENHRY, CDR2 SYGVKD. The CDR3 nucleotides read TGTGCCATCAGCCCGGGATCCCTCGGGAGGAGTTGGTACGAGCAGTACTTC. Translating gives CAISPGSLGRSWYEQYF.

The J gene is TRBJ2-1, the V gene TRBV12-2. TRBV12-2 is a listed pseudogene. The CDR3 sequence is 18 residues long. The CDR3 region has the DNA TGTGCAAGTCGCTTAGCGGTCGTCACACTTCTCTCCTACAATGAGCAGTTCTTC. As protein: CASRLAVVTLLSYNEQFF.

This clone was detected once. This chain connects TRBV2 to TRBJ1-2; no clear D gene. Trimming took 7 bases from V and 4 from J, leaving 10 bases between them. In germline, CDR1 is SNHLY, CDR2 FYNNEI. The length of the CDR3 is 12 residues. The CDR3 DNA is TGTGCCAGCACCCCGGAACTCTATGGCTACACCTTC. It yields the protein CASTPELYGYTF.

The V and J genes are TRBV7-6 and TRBJ1-6; tentatively, D is TRBD1 (6 bases). V was pared by 1 base and J by 1 base, with 23 bases between. The length of the CDR3 is 21 residues. Germline values: CDR1 SGHVS, CDR2 FNYEAQ. The CDR3 here is CASSLVPPSGQSGSYNSPLHF. Written as DNA, the CDR3 is TGTGCCAGCAGCTTAGTCCCCCCATCCGGACAGTCAGGATCCTATAATTCACCCCTCCACTTT.

The rearrangement links TRBV6-6 to TRBJ2-7, with 12 nucleotides matching TRBD2. V gave up 6 bases and J gave up 1 base; unmatched junction bases: 4. The CDR3 totals 15 residues. CDR1 and CDR2 from the germline V gene are MNHNY and SVGAGI (reference sequence). The CDR3 DNA sequence: TGTGCCAGCAGCCATACTAGCGGGAGGTCCTACGAGCAGTACTTC. It encodes CASSHTSGRSYEQYF.

V gene TRBV19 combines with J gene TRBJ2-3, with TRBD2 matching over 10 bases. Germline values: CDR1 LNHDA, CDR2 SQIVND (reference sequence). There are 18 residues in the CDR3. V gave up 5 bases and J gave up 0 bases; unmatched junction bases: 11. CDR3 residues: CASSSIAKTSGSTDTQYF. DNA of the CDR3: TGTGCCAGTAGTTCCATCGCCAAGACTAGCGGGAGCACAGATACGCAGTATTTT.